Here is one T cell receptor beta chain with its context. Some clones are missing from TCRdb's copy, which holds only in-frame ones; the method was immunoSEQ multiplex PCR. The data contain a few hundred thousand clones, approximately 90% of them singletons. Participants were aged roughly 18 to 95 years, lived in 20 to 30 US areas, and enrolled virtually. This specimen comes from a study of blood T cell repertoires in COVID-19. Study summary: T cells, B-cell-depleted T cells, or PBMCs provided the cDNA or gDNA that served as material.

The V and J ends lost 0 bases and 4 bases, in that order; junction bases with no gene match: 2. The length of the CDR3 is 15 residues. The V gene's germline CDR1 is SGHNT and CDR2 YYREEE (reference sequence). The TCR was taken from a woman under 40 who had recovered from COVID-19. The rearrangement uses TRBV5-4 and TRBJ2-7, with 12 positions matching TRBD2. The material sequenced was PBMCs or T cells enriched from blood (not recorded which). The CDR3 coding sequence is TGTGCCAGCAGCTTGGGGACTAGCGGGGTTTACGAGCAGTACTTC. Amino acids: CASSLGTSGVYEQYF. Together with reference TRBV5-4 and TRBJ2-7, the CDR3 gives the full variable domain: ETGVTQSPTHLIKTRGQQVTLRCSSQSGHNTVSWYQQALGQGPQFIFQYYREEENGRGNFPPRFSGLQFPNYSSELNVNALELDDSALYLCASSLGTSGVYEQYFGPGTRLTVT.